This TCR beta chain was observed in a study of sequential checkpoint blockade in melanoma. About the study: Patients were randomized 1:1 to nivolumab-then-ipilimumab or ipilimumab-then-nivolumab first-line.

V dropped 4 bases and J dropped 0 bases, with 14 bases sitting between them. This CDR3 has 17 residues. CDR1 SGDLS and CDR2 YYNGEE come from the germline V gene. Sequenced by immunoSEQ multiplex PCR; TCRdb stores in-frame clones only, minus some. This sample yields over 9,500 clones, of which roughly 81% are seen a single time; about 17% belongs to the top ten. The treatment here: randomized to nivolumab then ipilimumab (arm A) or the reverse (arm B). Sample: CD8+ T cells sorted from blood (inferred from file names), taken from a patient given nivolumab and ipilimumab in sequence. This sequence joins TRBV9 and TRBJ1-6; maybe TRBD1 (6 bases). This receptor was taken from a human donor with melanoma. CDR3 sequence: CASSPGGGGSYNSPLHF. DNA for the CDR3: TGTGCCAGCAGCCCCGGAGGGGGGGGCTCCTATAATTCACCCCTCCACTTT. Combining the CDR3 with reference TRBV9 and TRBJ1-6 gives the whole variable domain DSGVTQTPKHLITATGQRVTLRCSPRSGDLSVYWYQQSLDQGLQFLIQYYNGEERAKGNILERFSAQQFPDLHSELNLSSLELGDSALYFCASSPGGGGSYNSPLHFGNGTRLTVT.